Below are 14 T cell receptor beta chains sequenced from a single sample in a study of T cells in Graves' hyperthyroidism and ophthalmopathy (dated by TCRdb to the late 2010s). Libraries were built with multiplex PCR. TCRdb lists the instrument as Illumina HiSeq 2000. TCR beta CDR3 regions were amplified from RNA transcripts. For the first round of RT-PCR on the TCR CDR3, the HTBI primer set was used together with the Qiagen OneStep RT-PCR kit. TCRdb trimmed the raw reads at Q25, called clones with MiXCR and kept productive beta chains. Rows matching on CDR3 protein sequence are summarized as one entry with the most common DNA and genes. This sample gives more than 300,000 distinct CDR3 sequences in total; around 14% of them show up just once. Under 30% of the sample comes from the top ten. The sequenced sample was blood. These receptors originate from a woman aged 25 to 39 with Graves' hyperthyroidism.

V gene TRBV7-2 combines with J gene TRBJ2-7; D gene uncertain. The CDR3 is 12 amino acids. Germline V CDR1 and CDR2: SGHTA, FQGNSA. V lost 1 base and J 2 bases, leaving 3 bases between the germline ends. CDR3 DNA sequence: TGTGCCAGCAGCTTAGAAACCTACGAGCAGTACTTC. Its translation: CASSLETYEQYF.

This rearrangement joins TRBV20-1 to TRBJ2-7, with a tentative D call TRBD2 (6 bases). There are 16 residues in the CDR3. Trimming pared 1 base from V and 4 bases from J, leaving 20 bases between. Germline V gene sequence: CDR1 DFQATT, CDR2 SNEGSKA (reference sequence). As DNA, the CDR3 is TGCAGTGCTAGAGTGGCTCAACCGGGGGTCCTATACGAGCAGTACTTC. Its translation: CSARVAQPGVLYEQYF.

CDR3 coding DNA: TGTGCCAGCAGCTTAAGCGGGAGTTATGAGCAGTTCTTC. Protein sequence: CASSLSGSYEQFF. The chain uses TRBV6-1 and TRBJ2-1; 8 bases are shared with TRBD2. Per germline, CDR1 MNHNS and CDR2 SASEGT. J was trimmed by 8 bases and V by 6 bases; bases with no gene match: 6. This CDR3 has 13 amino acids.

This clonotype was counted between two and nine times. The chain employs TRBV19 and TRBJ1-2, with 9 nucleotides matching TRBD1. Trimming cost V 2 bases and J 8 bases; bases outside gene matches: 12. The CDR3 is 16 residues long. The germline V gene encodes CDR1 LNHDA and CDR2 SQIVND (reference sequence). The CDR3 coding sequence is TGTGCCAGTAGTATACCTCTCTCCGGGACAGGGAGCGGCTACACCTTC. As protein: CASSIPLSGTGSGYTF.

A note on this clonotype: It may be a read error: a sequence one base away is much more abundant. The chain joins TRBV12-3 or TRBV12-4 to TRBJ2-1, with D unresolved. The V and J ends lost 3 bases and 8 bases respectively, with 8 bases between them. The CDR3 has 12 residues. CDR3 sequence reads: CASSLPSDEQFF. The CDR3 DNA follows: TGTGCCAGCAGTTTGCCCAGCGATGAGCAGTTCTTC.

This clonotype was counted ten times or more. The rearrangement links TRBV6-1 to TRBJ1-1; D remains ambiguous. Trimming pared 10 bases from V and 6 bases from J, leaving 18 bases between. Germline V lookup: CDR1 MNHNS, CDR2 SASEGT. This CDR3 has 13 residues. The CDR3, as DNA: TGTGCCATTCCTAGGCTGAGCGGCTCTGAAGCTTTCTTT. Translated, it gives CAIPRLSGSEAFF.

This clonotype came up many times. The chain couples TRBV12-3 or TRBV12-4 to TRBJ2-7; no definite D call. This CDR3 comprises 13 residues. Trimming took off 5 bases at V and 4 bases at J, with 12 bases between the two ends. CDR3 sequence reads: CASSQGPAYEQYF. The CDR3 DNA is TGTGCCAGCAGTCAAGGGCCCGCATACGAGCAGTACTTC.

The V gene is TRBV20-1, the J gene TRBJ2-2; 11 bases are shared with TRBD2. This CDR3 spans 16 amino acids. CDR1 is DFQATT and CDR2 is SNEGSKA in the germline V gene (reference sequence). Unmatched junction bases numbered 8, after V lost 0 bases and J lost 8 bases. The CDR3 protein is CSARDLTSGSRGELFF. The CDR3 DNA sequence: TGCAGTGCTAGAGATCTCACTAGCGGGAGTCGGGGGGAGCTGTTTTTT.

CDR3: CASNPQGESNTIYF. DNA for the CDR3: TGTGCCAGCAACCCACAAGGGGAGTCGAACACCATATATTTT. This chain uses TRBV3-1 with TRBJ1-3, with D possibly being TRBD1 (5 bases). V lost 7 bases and J 7 bases, leaving 17 bases between the germline ends. Per germline, CDR1 LGHDT and CDR2 YNNKEL (reference sequence). There are 14 residues in the CDR3.

This clonotype was found many times. V usage is TRBV20-1 and J usage is TRBJ1-5; TRBD1 aligns across 7 bases. Germline loops: CDR1 DFQATT, CDR2 SNEGSKA (reference sequence). V trimming: 2 bases; J trimming: 9 bases; junction bases outside the gene matches: 7. The CDR3 runs to 13 residues. CDR3 sequence (DNA): TGCAGTGCTAGAAGGACAGGCGAACTGCCCCAGCATTTT. Protein: CSARRTGELPQHF.

The count of this clonotype is one. This chain connects TRBV12-3 or TRBV12-4 to TRBJ2-2; 7 bases match TRBD1. The V segment lost 5 bases and the J segment 8 bases; nucleotides outside the gene matches: 11. This CDR3 is 15 amino acids long. In DNA, the CDR3 is TGTGCCAGCAGTCTACTGACAGGGCTTGGGGGGGAGCTGTTTTTT. It is translated as CASSLLTGLGGELFF.

This clonotype was counted at least ten times. V and J are TRBV24-1 and TRBJ2-5; 8 bases are a match to TRBD2. The CDR3 covers 18 residues. The germline gives CDR1 KGHDR, CDR2 SFDVKD. Losses at the gene ends were 5 bases for V and 3 bases for J; bases not matched to a gene: 16. Written as DNA, the CDR3 is TGTGCCACCAGTGCCCCTGGCGCGGTACTAGCGGACAAAGAGACCCAGTACTTC. Its protein product is CATSAPGAVLADKETQYF.

The chain employs TRBV30 and TRBJ2-7, with 12 bases identical to TRBD2. J lost 2 bases, V lost 0 bases, and 8 bases had no gene match. CDR3 size: 17 residues. In germline, CDR1 is GTSNPN, CDR2 SVGIG (reference sequence). The CDR3 DNA reads as TGTGCCTGGAGTGTACTTCGGACTAGCGGGATAACCTACGAGCAGTACTTC. It specifies CAWSVLRTSGITYEQYF. Combining the CDR3 with reference TRBV30 and TRBJ2-7 gives the whole variable domain SQTIHQWPATLVQPVGSPLSLECTVEGTSNPNLYWYRQAAGRGLQLLFYSVGIGQISSEVPQNLSASRPQDRQFILSSKKLLLSDSGFYLCAWSVLRTSGITYEQYFGPGTRLTVT.

The chain has TRBV12-3 or TRBV12-4 and TRBJ2-1, with 7 nucleotides matching TRBD2. The J segment lost 5 bases and the V segment lost 7 bases, leaving 8 bases of the junction unmatched. This CDR3 region has 14 residues. The CDR3 sequence: CASILSGKDNEQFF. The CDR3, as DNA: TGTGCCAGCATCCTCAGCGGGAAAGACAATGAGCAGTTCTTC.